This T cell receptor beta chain was observed in a study of blood T cell repertoires in COVID-19. About the study: The United States, Italy and Spain were the sources of the acute and convalescent COVID-19 samples. PBMCs, B-cell-depleted T cells, or T cells provided the cDNA or gDNA that made up the material.

This clone came up a few times. Germline-derived CDR1 and CDR2 are LGHDT and YNNKEL (reference sequence). V gave up 3 bases and J gave up 8 bases, with 13 bases separating them. CDR3 length: 14 amino acids. Per the original methods: Counts of nucleated cells, estimated from reference gene primer amplification, were obtained. Data came from immunoSEQ multiplex PCR; TCRdb stores just in-frame clones and leaves some out. The V and J calls and the clone size are those of that table, but D and trimming were determined from the DNA. This sample carries about 360,000 clones, more than 65% of them seen once, and the ten largest clones take about 1%.

Input material: peripheral blood. The V gene is TRBV3-1 (or the pseudogene TRBV3-2), the J gene TRBJ1-4, with D possibly being TRBD1 (5 bases). The source of this sequence is a human donor with acute or convalescent COVID-19. The donor label of this sample is uncertain. The CDR3 spells CASSQAGIGEKLFF. CDR3 bases: TGTGCCAGCAGCCAGGCAGGGATTGGGGAAAAACTGTTTTTT.